This TCR beta chain was captured by sequencing in a study of beta chain features in type 1 diabetes. Points from the study as a whole: Healthy donors had naive, central memory and Treg TCRB repertoires that appeared less similar than those seen among patients. A moderate, significant TCRB CDR3 shortening appeared in type 1 diabetes across four CD4+ subsets.

Of the isolated RNA, all was reverse transcribed, and so the sequenced material was expressed TCRB transcripts. Naive, central memory and regulatory T cell samples produced a mean of approximately 4 million reads. Method: immunoSEQ multiplex PCR; TCRdb's copy keeps in-frame clones and lacks some. The sample has 250,000 to 300,000 clones; around 25% are singletons. Every donor had blood drawn once into heparin, roughly 110 mL on average. A sort by CD45RO/CCR7/CD25/CD127/CD95/CD27 yielded CD4+ naive, central memory, regulatory and stem cell-like memory cells. CDR1 and CDR2 from the germline V gene are SGDLS and YYNGEE. Trimming removed 0 bases from V and 3 bases from J; junction bases left unmatched: 2. The CDR3 loop spans 14 amino acids. In the case of this clone: Its antigen is unidentified. The sample contains more than one DNA sequence encoding this CDR3.

The rearrangement joins TRBV9 to TRBJ2-5; 7 bases map to TRBD2. The sequencing input was naive CD4+ T cells from blood. The clonotype originates from a woman in her thirties with type 1 diabetes. The CDR3 spells CASSVGLAEETQYF. In DNA form, the CDR3 reads TGTGCCAGCAGCGTAGGTCTAGCGGAAGAGACCCAGTACTTC.